This passage covers 25 T cell receptor beta chains from one sample sequenced in a study of graft-versus-host responses after intestinal transplantation. Measured with immunoSEQ multiplex PCR; TCRdb has only the in-frame clones, and not every one. The data contain about 21,000 clones, 80% to 90% of them singletons. Specimen: PBMCs, collected roughly 65 days after intestinal transplantation. The receptors were sampled from a human patient who received an intestinal transplant, so some T cells may come from the graft donor.

V is TRBV11-2 and J is TRBJ2-1; 10 nucleotides align to TRBD2. Germline V gene lookup returns CDR1 SGHAT and CDR2 FQNNGV. The trim removed 1 base at V and 7 bases at J, leaving 4 bases unmatched. CDR3 length: 15 residues. CDR3 protein: CASSLGTSGLNEQFF. In DNA form, the CDR3 reads TGTGCCAGCAGCTTAGGGACTAGCGGATTGAATGAGCAGTTCTTC.

About this clone itself: Other DNA sequences in this sample translate to the same CDR3. This chain uses TRBV7-2 with TRBJ1-5; TRBD1 aligns across 7 bases. V shed 7 bases and J 4 bases; nucleotides not matched to a gene: 16. Germline V lookup: CDR1 SGHTA, CDR2 FQGNSA. The CDR3 has 17 residues. Here the CDR3 DNA reads TGTGCCAGCATCTCAAGGGACAGTATTCTTAGTAATCAGCCCCAGCATTTT. It specifies CASISRDSILSNQPQHF. The full variable domain, rest sourced from reference TRBV7-2 and TRBJ1-5, is GAGVSQSPSNKVTEKGKDVELRCDPISGHTALYWYRQSLGQGLEFLIYFQGNSAPDKSGLPSDRFSAERTGGSVSTLTIQRTQQEDSAVYLCASISRDSILSNQPQHFGDGTRLSIL.

J is TRBJ2-6 and V is TRBV4-3; D remains unclear. Germline lookup yields CDR1 LGHNA and CDR2 YSLEER. The CDR3 loop spans 16 amino acids. The ends were cut back, 0 bases at V and 0 bases at J, with 6 bases in the middle. The CDR3 spells CASSQDNFSGANVLTF. The CDR3 region has the DNA TGCGCCAGCAGCCAAGATAACTTCTCTGGGGCCAACGTCCTGACTTTC.

This rearrangement joins TRBV27 to TRBJ2-7, with TRBD1 matching over 12 bases. J gave up 7 bases and V 7 bases, and 5 bases lay outside the gene matches. The CDR3 consists of 13 residues. CDR1 is MNHEY, CDR2 SMNVEV, per germline (reference sequence). Here the CDR3 reads CASTGQGAREQYF. DNA for the CDR3: TGTGCCAGCACGGGACAGGGGGCACGGGAGCAGTACTTC.

V usage is TRBV28 and J usage is TRBJ2-1; tentative D call: TRBD2 (6 bases). CDR1 and CDR2 (germline): MDHEN, SYDVKM. CDR3 length: 14 residues. V lost 5 bases and J 15 bases, leaving 23 bases between the germline ends. The CDR3 here is CASSPYPMGPEGFF. The CDR3 DNA reads as TGTGCCAGCAGTCCATACCCAATGGGTCCGGAGGGGTTCTTC.

The CDR3 DNA reads as TGTGCCAGCAGCTTTACAGGGGCCGACCTCTCTGGAAACACCATATATTTT. Its translation: CASSFTGADLSGNTIYF. V gene TRBV7-8 combines with J gene TRBJ1-3, with 7 bases identical to TRBD1. From germline, CDR1 is SGHVS and CDR2 FQNEAQ. This CDR3 spans 17 amino acids. V was clipped by 3 bases and J by 0 bases; unmatched bases: 8.

The genes are TRBV5-6 and TRBJ1-2; 8 positions agree with TRBD1. V dropped 4 bases and J dropped 3; count of bases not matched to a gene: 5. The CDR3 loop spans 14 amino acids. Looked up from germline, CDR1 is SGHDT and CDR2 is YYEEEE. CDR3 residues: CASSTKGQDYGYTF. For the CDR3, the DNA is TGTGCCAGCAGCACCAAGGGACAGGACTATGGCTACACCTTC.

V is TRBV19 and J is TRBJ1-2; 8 bases agree with TRBD1. CDR3 size: 17 residues. V dropped 3 bases and J dropped 0; count of bases not matched to a gene: 9. Germline V gene lookup returns CDR1 LNHDA and CDR2 SQIVND (reference sequence). CDR3 sequence: CASSIGTGGHPNYGYTF. As DNA, the CDR3 is TGTGCCAGTAGTATTGGGACAGGTGGGCATCCTAACTATGGCTACACCTTC.

A single count supports this clone. The chain joins TRBV4-3 to TRBJ2-3; D might be TRBD1 (6 bases). The CDR3 is 15 amino acids. The V end was cut by 1 base, the J end by 2 bases, with 10 bases between. The germline CDR1 and CDR2 sequences are LGHNA and YSLEER. Here the CDR3 reads CASSQGQGFTDTQYF. The CDR3 DNA reads TGCGCCAGCAGCCAAGGGCAGGGGTTCACAGATACGCAGTATTTT.

CDR3 coding DNA: TGCAACGCCGCTAATTCCTACGAGCAGTACTTC. Translating it yields CNAANSYEQYF. The chain links TRBV20-1 to TRBJ2-7; D is uncertain. The CDR3 extends over 11 amino acids. Germline V gene lookup returns CDR1 DFQATT and CDR2 SNEGSKA (reference sequence).

The V call is TRBV5-1, the J call TRBJ1-2; D is uncertain. CDR1 SGHRS and CDR2 YFSETQ come from the germline V gene. Trimming stripped 1 base from V and 0 bases from J, with 10 bases between. The CDR3 sequence is 15 residues long. The CDR3 spells CASSLRPASNYGYTF. In DNA form, the CDR3 reads TGCGCCAGCAGCTTGAGGCCTGCCTCTAACTATGGCTACACCTTC.

The chain has TRBV7-9 and TRBJ1-6; maybe TRBD1 (6 bases). Germline CDR1 and CDR2: SEHNR and FQNEAQ (reference sequence). The CDR3 contains 14 residues. Trimming stripped 4 bases from V and 6 bases from J, with 10 bases between. CDR3 coding DNA: TGTGCCAGCAGCTGGACAGACGGTAATTCACCCCTCCACTTT. Amino acid sequence: CASSWTDGNSPLHF.

The gene calls are TRBV27 and TRBJ2-1, with D maybe TRBD1 (6 bases). Germline-derived CDR1 and CDR2 are MNHEY and SMNVEV (reference sequence). V was cut by 5 bases and J by 0 bases, with 14 bases left in between. The CDR3 spans 16 residues. CDR3 region: CASSRRTDSSYNEQFF. CDR3 DNA sequence: TGTGCCAGCAGTAGAAGGACAGACTCCTCCTACAATGAGCAGTTCTTC.

A few counts support this clone. The CDR3 spells CASSDELEAFF. CDR3 in DNA: TGTGCCAGCAGTGACGAACTTGAAGCTTTCTTT. The rearrangement uses TRBV2 and TRBJ1-1; no reliable D call. Germline V lookup: CDR1 SNHLY, CDR2 FYNNEI. The CDR3 loop spans 11 amino acids. The germline V and J ends were trimmed by 3 bases and 7 bases, with 6 bases remaining between them.

The chain uses TRBV4-1 and TRBJ2-5, with D tentatively TRBD2 (5 bases). The DNA end lines up better with TRBJ2-7; the J call may be wrong. CDR1 and CDR2 (germline): MGHRA, YSYEKL. This CDR3 comprises 16 residues. This chain's CDR3 is CASSPTGFQPAYEQYF. CDR3 DNA: TGCGCCAGCAGCCCGACGGGATTCCAGCCGGCCTACGAGCAGTACTTC.

This chain uses TRBV11-1 with TRBJ1-1, with no clear D. V was clipped by 6 bases and J by 1 base, with 6 bases between them. Germline V gene sequence: CDR1 SGHAT, CDR2 FQDESV (reference sequence). The length of the CDR3 is 12 residues. DNA of the CDR3: TGTGCCAGCAGACATACGAACACTGAAGCTTTCTTT. Residues: CASRHTNTEAFF.

With regard to this clone: Other DNA variants within this sample encode the same CDR3. This chain joins TRBV7-6 and TRBJ2-2; 10 nucleotides line up with TRBD1. J lost 7 bases, V lost 9 bases, and 14 bases had no gene match. The CDR3 loop spans 16 amino acids. Germline V lookup: CDR1 SGHVS, CDR2 FNYEAQ. CDR3 DNA: TGTGCCAGTTCCGACGGACAGGGGGGGCGTGGCGGGGAGCTGTTTTTT. Amino acid sequence: CASSDGQGGRGGELFF.

CDR3 coding DNA: TGTGCCAGTAGTCAGAGGGCACGACAGGATTATGGCTACACCTTC. Residues: CASSQRARQDYGYTF. The chain carries TRBV19 and TRBJ1-2; TRBD1 is a possible D gene (6 bases). V lost 5 bases to trimming and J lost 5 bases, with 18 bases between them. The CDR3 totals 15 residues. Germline values: CDR1 LNHDA, CDR2 SQIVND (reference sequence).

The chain has TRBV7-6 and TRBJ2-1, with 8 nucleotides matching TRBD2. CDR3 length: 14 residues. The ends lost 0 bases at V and 8 bases at J; junction bases unmatched: 3. Germline V gene lookup returns CDR1 SGHVS and CDR2 FNYEAQ. CDR3 sequence (DNA): TGTGCCAGCAGCTTAGCCGGGGGGGGAGATGAGCAGTTCTTC. Translating it yields CASSLAGGGDEQFF.

The chain is built from TRBV4-3 and TRBJ1-6; 7 bases are a match to TRBD1. Germline loops: CDR1 LGHNA, CDR2 YSLEER. This CDR3 comprises 15 residues. V was clipped by 0 bases and J by 4 bases; unmatched bases: 0. CDR3 region: CASSQDRGYNSPLHF. The CDR3 region has the DNA TGCGCCAGCAGCCAAGACAGGGGGTATAATTCACCCCTCCACTTT.

V usage is TRBV7-8 and J usage is TRBJ2-7, with TRBD1 matching over 8 bases. Unmatched junction bases numbered 6, after V lost 5 bases and J lost 0 bases. Germline CDR1 reads SGHVS; CDR2 reads FQNEAQ. The CDR3 consists of 15 residues. The DNA of the CDR3 is TGTGCCAGCAGCCCGCGGACAGGGAGCTCCTACGAGCAGTACTTC. This gives the protein CASSPRTGSSYEQYF.

The chain links TRBV2 to TRBJ2-1; D not resolved. The germline V and J ends were trimmed by 3 bases and 5 bases, with 8 bases remaining between them. Germline V gene sequence: CDR1 SNHLY, CDR2 FYNNEI. This CDR3 comprises 13 residues. The CDR3 DNA reads as TGTGCCAGCAGTGATATGTGGGACAATGAGCAGTTCTTC. It yields the protein CASSDMWDNEQFF.

This chain connects TRBV6-1 to TRBJ1-2; D remains unclear. Germline V gives CDR1 MNHNS, CDR2 SASEGT. The CDR3 length is 16 residues. The ends were cut back, 0 bases at V and 1 base at J, with 12 bases in the middle. CDR3 sequence: CASSEAIGSFNYGYTF. The CDR3 bases are TGTGCCAGCAGTGAAGCAATAGGCTCTTTTAACTATGGCTACACCTTC.

With respect to this clone: At one of its ends the junction is not consistent with the germline gene, which may arise from a read error. The chain joins TRBV6-6 to TRBJ1-1; D not resolved. The CDR3 sequence is 12 residues long. From germline, CDR1 is MNHNY and CDR2 SVGAGI (reference sequence). CDR3 region: CASSDSTTEAFF. CDR3 nucleotide sequence: TGTGCCAGCAGTGACTCAACCACTGAAGCTTTCTTT.

The chain uses TRBV5-6 and TRBJ2-7; TRBD2 aligns across 7 bases. The CDR3 has 16 amino acids. CDR1 and CDR2 from the germline V gene are SGHDT and YYEEEE. J gave up 4 bases and V 4 bases, and 14 bases lay outside the gene matches. In DNA, the CDR3 is TGTGCCAGCAGCCCCGACGGGACGGCGGGGGTTTACGAGCAGTACTTC. Translated, it gives CASSPDGTAGVYEQYF.